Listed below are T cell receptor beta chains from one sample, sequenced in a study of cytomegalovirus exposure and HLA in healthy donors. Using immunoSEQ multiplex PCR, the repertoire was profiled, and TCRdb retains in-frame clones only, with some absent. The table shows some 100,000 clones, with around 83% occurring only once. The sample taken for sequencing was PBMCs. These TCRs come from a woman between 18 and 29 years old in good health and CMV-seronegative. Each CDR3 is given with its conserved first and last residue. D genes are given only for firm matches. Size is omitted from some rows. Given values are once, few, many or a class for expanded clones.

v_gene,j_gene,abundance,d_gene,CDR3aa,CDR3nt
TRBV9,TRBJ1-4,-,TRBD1,CASSGIDREANEKLFF,TGTGCCAGCAGCGGAATCGACAGGGAGGCTAATGAAAAACTGTTTTTT
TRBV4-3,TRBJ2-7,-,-,CASSQELGQGPYEQYF,TGCGCCAGCAGCCAAGAACTGGGGCAGGGTCCATACGAGCAGTACTTC
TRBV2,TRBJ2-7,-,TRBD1,CASRRTGTYEQYF,TGTGCCAGCCGGCGGACAGGGACCTACGAGCAGTACTTC
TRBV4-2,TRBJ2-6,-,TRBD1,CASSPVTGGSGANVLTF,TGTGCCAGCAGCCCAGTTACAGGGGGATCTGGGGCCAACGTCCTGACTTTC
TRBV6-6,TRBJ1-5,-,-,CASSYSRGPQPQHF,TGTGCCAGCAGTTACTCGCGAGGGCCTCAGCCCCAGCATTTT
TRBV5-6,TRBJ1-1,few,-,CASSLAFAQVEAFF,TGTGCCAGCAGCTTGGCCTTCGCACAGGTTGAAGCTTTCTTT
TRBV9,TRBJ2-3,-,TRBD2,CASSPPSGSGDTQYF,TGTGCCAGCAGCCCCCCTAGCGGGAGCGGAGATACGCAGTATTTT
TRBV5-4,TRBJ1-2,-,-,CASSLGGAFGRDGYTF,TGTGCCAGCAGCTTGGGTGGTGCGTTTGGGAGGGATGGCTACACCTTC
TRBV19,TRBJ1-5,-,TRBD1,CASRQTGAFGNQPQHF,TGTGCCAGTAGGCAGACAGGGGCGTTTGGCAATCAGCCCCAGCATTTT
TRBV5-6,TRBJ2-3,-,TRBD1,CASSSSRQGGTDTQYF,TGTGCCAGCAGCTCCAGCAGACAGGGAGGCACAGATACGCAGTATTTT
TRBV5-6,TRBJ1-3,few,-,CASSLAGISGNTIYF,TGTGCCAGCAGCTTGGCCGGGATCTCTGGAAACACCATATATTTT
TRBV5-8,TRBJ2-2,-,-,CASSPRRSGSPTGELFF,TGTGCCAGCAGCCCTCGGAGGTCCGGGTCCCCAACCGGGGAGCTGTTTTTT
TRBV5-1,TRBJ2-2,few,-,CASSPRQENTGELFF,TGCGCCAGCAGCCCTCGACAGGAAAACACCGGGGAGCTGTTTTTT
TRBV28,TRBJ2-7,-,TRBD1,CASSKYRGSYEQYF,TGTGCCAGCAGTAAATACAGGGGAAGCTACGAGCAGTACTTC
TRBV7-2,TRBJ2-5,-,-,CASSLASGTQYF,TGTGCCAGCAGCTTAGCTTCGGGTACCCAGTACTTC
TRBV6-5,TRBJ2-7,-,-,CASSYLRTYEQYF,TGTGCCAGCAGTTACTTGAGGACTTACGAGCAGTACTTC
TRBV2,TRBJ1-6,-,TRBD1,CASSTTLDRTTYNSPLHF,TGTGCCAGCAGCACCACTTTGGACAGGACAACTTATAATTCACCCCTCCACTTT
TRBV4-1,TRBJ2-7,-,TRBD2,CASSQDIGSGRASYEQYF,TGCGCCAGCAGCCAAGATATTGGGAGCGGGAGGGCTTCGTACGAGCAGTACTTC
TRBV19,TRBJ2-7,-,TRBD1,CASSFGVGQGKKGEQYF,TGTGCCAGTAGTTTCGGAGTAGGACAGGGAAAGAAGGGCGAGCAGTACTTC
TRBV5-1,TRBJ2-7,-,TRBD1,CASSTQTGVGEQYF,TGCGCCAGCAGCACCCAGACAGGGGTGGGCGAGCAGTACTTC
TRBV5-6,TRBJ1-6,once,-,CASSYGDSPLHF,TGTGCCAGCAGCTATGGAGATTCACCCCTCCACTTT
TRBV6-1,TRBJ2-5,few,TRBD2,CASSEADGGGQETQYF,TGTGCCAGCAGTGAAGCAGACGGGGGGGGTCAAGAGACCCAGTACTTC
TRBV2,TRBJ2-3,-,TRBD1,CASSEPQGASFTDTQYF,TGTGCCAGCAGTGAACCCCAGGGGGCTAGTTTCACAGATACGCAGTATTTT
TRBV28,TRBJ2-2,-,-,CASDGAGELFF,TGTGCCAGCGACGGGGCCGGGGAGCTGTTTTTT
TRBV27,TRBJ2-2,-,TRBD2,CASSPLWSGSRTGELFF,TGTGCCAGCAGTCCCTTGTGGAGCGGGAGTCGGACCGGGGAGCTGTTTTTT
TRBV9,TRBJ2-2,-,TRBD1,CASSVVPDRANTGELFF,TGTGCCAGCAGCGTAGTGCCCGACAGGGCGAACACCGGGGAGCTGTTTTTT
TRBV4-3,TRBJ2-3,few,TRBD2,CASSRRRLAEDTQYF,TGCGCCAGCAGCCGCCGCCGACTAGCGGAAGATACGCAGTATTTT
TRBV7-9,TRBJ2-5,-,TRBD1,CASSLRGGQGLRETQYF,TGTGCCAGCAGCTTAAGGGGAGGACAGGGGTTAAGAGAGACCCAGTACTTC
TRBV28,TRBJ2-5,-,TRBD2,CASRPSAGALEETQYF,TGTGCCAGCCGGCCATCAGCGGGGGCCTTAGAAGAGACCCAGTACTTC
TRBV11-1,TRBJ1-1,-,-,CASSLATVRGAFF,TGTGCCAGCAGCTTAGCGACGGTCCGAGGAGCTTTCTTT
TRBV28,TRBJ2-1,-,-,CASSRAAGDEQFF,TGTGCCAGCAGCCGAGCGGCAGGGGATGAGCAGTTCTTC
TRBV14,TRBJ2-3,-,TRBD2,CASSQNRLAGDTQYF,TGTGCCAGCAGCCAAAACAGGCTAGCGGGGGATACGCAGTATTTT
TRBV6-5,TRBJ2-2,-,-,CASNGDRINTGELFF,TGTGCCAGCAATGGTGACAGGATTAACACCGGGGAGCTGTTTTTT